This T cell receptor beta chain was recorded in a study of control samples from healthy donors and cancer patients. The protocol was immunoSEQ multiplex PCR, while the TCRdb copy is restricted to in-frame clones and leaves out a portion. This table has 95,000 to 130,000 clones, roughly 92% appearing once. What was sequenced was blood. This sequence was found in a young man in good health.

The CDR3 DNA sequence: TGTGCCAGCAGCTCTCCAGACGGCACAGATACGCAGTATTTT. Protein: CASSSPDGTDTQYF. This chain joins TRBV11-2 and TRBJ2-3; D unresolved. This CDR3 has 14 amino acids. Looked up from germline, CDR1 is SGHAT and CDR2 is FQNNGV. The V end lost 4 bases, the J end lost 1 base, and 9 bases lay between the germline ends.